This is a list of T cell receptor beta chains from one sample in a study of T cell responses to AZD1222 COVID-19 vaccine. Repertoires were generated with immunoSEQ multiplex PCR, while TCRdb's copy carries only in-frame clones and drops some. This table has fewer than 130,000 clones, 90% to 95% appearing once. Sequences were derived from peripheral blood, sampled on day 0 of AZD1222 vaccination. The receptors derive from an adult in good health. Both conserved end residues are part of each CDR3. D genes are given only for firm matches. Clone size is stated in some rows and not others, as once, few, many or a class when expanded.

j_gene	d_gene	abundance	v_gene	CDR3nt	CDR3aa
TRBJ1-1	.	.	TRBV10-2	TGCGCCAGCAGTGAGTTTGCGAACACTGAAGCTTTCTTT	CASSEFANTEAFF
TRBJ1-5	TRBD1	.	TRBV7-2	TGTGCCAGCAGCTTGCGTTCGGACAGGGAGAGCAATCAGCCCCAGCATTTT	CASSLRSDRESNQPQHF
TRBJ1-4	TRBD1	.	TRBV6-6	TGTGCCAGCAGTTACTCAGGGGGCAATGGTGAAAAACTGTTTTTT	CASSYSGGNGEKLFF
TRBJ2-7	.	.	TRBV13	TGTGCCAGCACTTGGACACTCACACCCTACGAGCAGTACTTC	CASTWTLTPYEQYF
TRBJ1-4	.	.	TRBV4-1	TGCGCCAGCGGGGGATGGAGAGATGAAAAACTGTTTTTT	CASGGWRDEKLFF
TRBJ1-1	.	.	TRBV7-2	TGTGCCAGCAGCTTAATTCAGAACACTGAAGCTTTCTTT	CASSLIQNTEAFF
TRBJ2-1	TRBD2	.	TRBV4-3	TGCGCCAGCAGCCAAGTCTCGGGGCGGGGGATGAACTCTGAGCAGTTCTTC	CASSQVSGRGMNSEQFF
TRBJ1-5	TRBD1	.	TRBV6-2/TRBV6-3	TGTGCCAGCAGCATTTGGACAGGGGGCAATCAGCCCCAGCATTTT	CASSIWTGGNQPQHF
TRBJ2-1	TRBD2	.	TRBV27	TGTACCAGCAGAGACCTAGCGGGAGGCCGTAATGAGCAGTTCTTC	CTSRDLAGGRNEQFF
TRBJ1-1	.	.	TRBV15	TGTGCCACCAGCAGAGATCTAGAGGCCACTGAAGCTTTCTTT	CATSRDLEATEAFF
TRBJ2-3	.	.	TRBV9	TGTGCCAGCAGCCTATATCGGGACATAAGCACAGATACGCAGTATTTT	CASSLYRDISTDTQYF
TRBJ2-2	.	.	TRBV24-1	TGTGCCACGAGACAAGGGGCAGACCACACCGGGGAGCTGTTTTTT	CATRQGADHTGELFF
TRBJ1-2	.	.	TRBV5-1	TGCGCCAGCAGCAGTTTCCAGGGATCCTATGGCTACACCTTC	CASSSFQGSYGYTF
TRBJ1-1	TRBD1	.	TRBV4-1	TGCGCCAGCACCCCTGGGACAGCGGGCACTGAAGCTTTCTTT	CASTPGTAGTEAFF
TRBJ2-1	TRBD2	.	TRBV9	TGTGCCAGCAGCGTAGGGACTAGCGAAAACAATGAGCAGTTCTTC	CASSVGTSENNEQFF
TRBJ2-6	.	.	TRBV12-3/TRBV12-4	TGTGCCAGCAACTCCGGGGCCAACGTCCTGACTTTC	CASNSGANVLTF
TRBJ2-3	.	once	TRBV5-1	TGCGCCAGCAGCTTAAGCGGCCACACAGATACGCAGTATTTT	CASSLSGHTDTQYF
TRBJ2-5	TRBD2	once	TRBV29-1	TGCAGCGTTGGTCTAGCGGAAGAGACCCAGTACTTC	CSVGLAEETQYF
TRBJ1-2	.	.	TRBV5-4	TGTGCCAGCAGCCCGAGCTCGGCTAGGGATGGCTACACCTTC	CASSPSSARDGYTF
TRBJ1-1	TRBD1	.	TRBV5-1	TGCGCCAGCACGGAACCGACAGGGGGCACTGAAGCTTTCTTT	CASTEPTGGTEAFF
TRBJ2-2	.	.	TRBV6-6	TGTGCCAGCAGGGATAAGGCGAACACCGGGGAGCTGTTTTTT	CASRDKANTGELFF
TRBJ2-7	.	.	TRBV6-5	TGTGCCAGCAGTTACTCGATATACGGATCCTACGAGCAGTACTTC	CASSYSIYGSYEQYF
TRBJ1-2	.	.	TRBV19	TGTGCCAGTAGATACGGGACGGTAAAAGCTAACTATGGCTACACCTTC	CASRYGTVKANYGYTF
TRBJ1-2	TRBD1	.	TRBV4-3	TGCGCCAGCAGCACCCGGACAGGACCGGGGGGCTATGGCTACACCTTC	CASSTRTGPGGYGYTF
TRBJ1-2	TRBD1	.	TRBV4-3	TGCGCCAGCAGCCGGGAAGGGACAGGGGCGTATAATGGCTACACCTTC	CASSREGTGAYNGYTF
TRBJ1-5	.	once	TRBV25-1	TGTGCCAGCAGTCCCTGGGACGCGGCGAATCAGCCCCAGCATTTT	CASSPWDAANQPQHF
TRBJ1-1	TRBD1	.	TRBV7-9	TGTGCCAGCAGCTTATTGGGACAGGGGAACACTGAAGCTTTCTTT	CASSLLGQGNTEAFF
TRBJ1-5	.	.	TRBV21-1	TGTGCCAGCAGCAAAGCTGGACCGGGACAGGGGGGCAATCAGCCCCAGCATTTT	CASSKAGPGQGGNQPQHF
TRBJ2-7	.	.	TRBV28	TGTGCCAGCAGTTTACTACGCCCTTCCTACGAGCAGTACTTC	CASSLLRPSYEQYF
TRBJ2-7	TRBD2	few	TRBV28	TGTGCCAGCACCCGTCCGGGACTAGCGGAATACGAGCAGTACTTC	CASTRPGLAEYEQYF
TRBJ2-7	.	.	TRBV27	TGTGCCAGCAGTTTAGGGCCAGGGAACTCCTACGAGCAGTACTTC	CASSLGPGNSYEQYF
TRBJ1-1	.	.	TRBV28	TGTGCCAGCACGGCCAGGGACACTGAAGCTTTCTTT	CASTARDTEAFF
TRBJ1-4	.	few	TRBV29-1	TGCAGCGGCAGGTATAATGAAAAACTGTTTTTT	CSGRYNEKLFF
TRBJ1-1	.	.	TRBV12-3/TRBV12-4	TGTGCCAGCACCCGACAGTCGAACACTGAAGCTTTCTTT	CASTRQSNTEAFF
TRBJ1-1	.	.	TRBV11-3	TGTGCCAGCAGCTTAGATGGGGGGGACACTGAAGCTTTCTTT	CASSLDGGDTEAFF
TRBJ1-4	TRBD1	.	TRBV6-1	TGTGCCAGCAGTGAATTTTCCGGGACAGGGGATGAAAAACTGTTTTTT	CASSEFSGTGDEKLFF
TRBJ2-1	TRBD2	once	TRBV5-4	TGTGCCAGCAGCAGGGCTATAACCGGGAGGCCGGGGTGGAATGAGCAGTTCTTC	CASSRAITGRPGWNEQFF
TRBJ1-3	.	once	TRBV5-1	TGCGCCAGCAGCTTAGGAAATCCGAGCTCTGGAAACACCATATATTTT	CASSLGNPSSGNTIYF
TRBJ2-5	TRBD2	once	TRBV2	TGTGCCAGCAAACGGGAGGGCCTGGATCGGGAGACCCAGTACTTC	CASKREGLDRETQYF
TRBJ1-4	.	.	TRBV7-2	TGTGCCAGCAGCGTACAGTCCGGCCATGAAAAACTGTTTTTT	CASSVQSGHEKLFF
TRBJ2-7	TRBD2	.	TRBV5-5	TGTGCCAGCAGCCTACTAGCGGGAGACGAGCAGTACTTC	CASSLLAGDEQYF